This TCR beta chain was recorded in a study of blood T cell repertoires in COVID-19. Study in general: Acute and convalescent COVID-19 samples came from the United States, Italy and Spain. T cells, B-cell-depleted T cells, or PBMCs supplied cDNA or gDNA.

The method was immunoSEQ multiplex PCR; TCRdb's version includes in-frame clones alone and lacks a portion of them. Of some 290,000 clones listed, 88% are singletons. CDR3 length equals 16 residues. The V gene's germline CDR1 is LGHDT and CDR2 YNNKEL (reference sequence). V lost 3 bases, J lost 4 bases, and 9 bases stayed unmatched. The rearrangement uses TRBV3-1 (or the pseudogene TRBV3-2) and TRBJ2-3; 8 nucleotides align to TRBD1. The origin of this receptor is a woman in her twenties or thirties with COVID-19, enrolled during active disease. Sequenced: peripheral blood. The chain's CDR3 is CASSQWRQGFADTQYF. CDR3 nucleotides: TGTGCCAGCAGCCAGTGGAGACAGGGGTTCGCAGATACGCAGTATTTT.